This entry features one T cell receptor beta chain sequence. What it binds is unknown. Unique molecular identifiers were built into the TCRbeta library. TCRdb called the PCR reads again in MiXCR, with one record for every CDR3 protein. Counted here are about 980,000 distinct CDR3 sequences, about 26% occurring once; the ten biggest clones make up approximately 30%. These data are taken from a study of T-cell reconstitution after alpha-beta-depleted transplantation in children. Findings and caveats of the study: Several hundred expanded graft clones reportedly supplied alpha-beta T cells about two months after transplant. A year post-transplant, T-cell counts and diversity derived mostly from newly produced T cells. Surviving thymic progenitors and recipient T cells were the source of high TCRbeta diversity at day 60 in some patients.

This sequence originates from a boy under two years old who had a stem cell transplant for SCID, so the T cells may come from the graft donor. The specimen was PBMCs, mostly from graft donor cells, collected 360 days after TCRalphabeta/CD19-depleted stem cell transplant.

The CDR3 loop is CASSAGDRGPDTQYF. DNA of the CDR3: TGTGCCAGCAGCGCCGGGGACAGGGGCCCAGATACGCAGTATTTT. This chain joins TRBV9 and TRBJ2-3; TRBD1 agrees at 10 bases. V was pared by 3 bases and J by 4 bases, with 5 bases of the junction left unmatched. CDR1 and CDR2 from the germline V gene are SGDLS and YYNGEE. The CDR3 consists of 15 residues.